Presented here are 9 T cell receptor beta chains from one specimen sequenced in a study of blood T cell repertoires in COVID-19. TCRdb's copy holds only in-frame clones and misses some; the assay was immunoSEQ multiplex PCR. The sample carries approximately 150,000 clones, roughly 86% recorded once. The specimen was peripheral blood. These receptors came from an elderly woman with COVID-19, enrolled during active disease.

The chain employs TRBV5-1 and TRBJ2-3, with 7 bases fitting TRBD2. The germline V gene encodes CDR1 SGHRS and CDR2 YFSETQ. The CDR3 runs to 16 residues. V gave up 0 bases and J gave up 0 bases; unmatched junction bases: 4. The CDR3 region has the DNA TGCGCCAGCAGCTTGGGCCTAGCGGCTAGCACAGATACGCAGTATTTT. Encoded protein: CASSLGLAASTDTQYF.

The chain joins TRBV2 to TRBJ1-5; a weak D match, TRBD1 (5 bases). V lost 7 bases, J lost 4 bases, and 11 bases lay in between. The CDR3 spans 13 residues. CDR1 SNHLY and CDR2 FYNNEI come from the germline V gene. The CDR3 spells CASTRAGNQPQHF. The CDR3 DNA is TGTGCCAGCACCAGGGCGGGAAATCAGCCCCAGCATTTT.

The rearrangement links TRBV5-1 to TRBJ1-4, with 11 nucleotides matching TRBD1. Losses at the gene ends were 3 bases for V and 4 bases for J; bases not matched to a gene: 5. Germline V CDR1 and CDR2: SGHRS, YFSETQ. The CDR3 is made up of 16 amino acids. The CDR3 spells CASSSFGTGGNEKLFF. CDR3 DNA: TGCGCCAGCAGCTCATTCGGGACAGGGGGTAATGAAAAACTGTTTTTT.

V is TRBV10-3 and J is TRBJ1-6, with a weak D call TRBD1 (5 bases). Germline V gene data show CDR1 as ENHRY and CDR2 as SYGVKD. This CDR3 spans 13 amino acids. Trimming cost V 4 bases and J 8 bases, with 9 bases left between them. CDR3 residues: CAISGSRDSPLHF. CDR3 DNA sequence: TGTGCCATCAGTGGATCCAGGGATTCACCCCTCCACTTT.

CDR3 coding DNA: TGTGCCAGCAGTTACTCGTATAGTAGCTATGGCTACACCTTC. Translation: CASSYSYSSYGYTF. The gene calls are TRBV6-2 or TRBV6-3 and TRBJ1-2; no reliable D call. Trimming took 0 bases from V and 4 from J, leaving 9 bases between them. Germline V lookup: CDR1 MNHEY, CDR2 SVGEGT. This CDR3 has 14 amino acids.

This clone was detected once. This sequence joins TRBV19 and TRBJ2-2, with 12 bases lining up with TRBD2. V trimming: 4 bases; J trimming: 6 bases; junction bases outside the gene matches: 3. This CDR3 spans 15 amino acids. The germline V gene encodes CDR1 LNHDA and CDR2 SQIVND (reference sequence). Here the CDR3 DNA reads TGTGCCAGTAGTACGACTAGCGGGAGTGCCGGGGAGCTGTTTTTT. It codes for CASSTTSGSAGELFF.

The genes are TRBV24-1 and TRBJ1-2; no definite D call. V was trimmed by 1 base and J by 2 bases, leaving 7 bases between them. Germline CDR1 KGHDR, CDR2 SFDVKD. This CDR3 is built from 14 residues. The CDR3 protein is CATSDLFRNYGYTF. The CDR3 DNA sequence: TGTGCCACCAGTGATTTATTCAGGAACTATGGCTACACCTTC.

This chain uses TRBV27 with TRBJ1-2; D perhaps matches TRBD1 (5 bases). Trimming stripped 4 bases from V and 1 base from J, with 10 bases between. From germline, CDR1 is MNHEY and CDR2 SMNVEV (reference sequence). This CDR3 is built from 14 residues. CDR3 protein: CASSSLQDNYGYTF. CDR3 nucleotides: TGTGCCAGCAGTTCCCTACAGGATAACTATGGCTACACCTTC.

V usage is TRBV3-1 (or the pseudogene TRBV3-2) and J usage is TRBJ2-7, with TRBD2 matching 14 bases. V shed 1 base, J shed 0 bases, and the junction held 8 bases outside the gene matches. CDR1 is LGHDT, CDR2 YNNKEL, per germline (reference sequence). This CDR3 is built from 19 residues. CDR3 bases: TGTGCCAGCAGCCAAGTTCGACTAGCGGGAGGGCCTGGCTCCTACGAGCAGTACTTC. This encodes CASSQVRLAGGPGSYEQYF.